The clone carrying this T cell receptor (beta chain) was counted a single time. Its antigen remains unidentified. These data originate in a study of radiotherapy plus CTLA-4 blockade in lung cancer. Study summary: Roughly 17% of patients responded objectively, and 25% to 40% achieved disease control.

Points from the study as a whole: Increased serum interferon-beta after radiation also reportedly predicted response strongly. Expansion in blood of tumor-derived TCR clones was seen after radiotherapy plus ipilimumab.

Some clones are missing from TCRdb's copy, which holds only in-frame ones; the method was immunoSEQ multiplex PCR. The data show approximately 41,000 clones, around 75% seen once. Focal radiation and CTLA-4 blockade (ipilimumab) were tested in chemo-refractory metastatic non-small-cell lung cancer patients. V was pared by 5 bases and J by 2 bases, with 12 bases between. CDR1 and CDR2 from the germline V gene are MNHEY and SVGAGI. The CDR3 loop spans 14 amino acids. The sequencing used peripheral blood, collected from a patient treated with radiotherapy plus ipilimumab. The sequence derives from a human donor with non-small cell lung cancer who had stable disease on radiotherapy plus ipilimumab. The chain combines TRBV6-5 with TRBJ1-2; no reliable D call. The CDR3 DNA is TGTGCCAGCAGTCCCGGCTCGGGGAACTATGGCTACACCTTC. It specifies CASSPGSGNYGYTF.